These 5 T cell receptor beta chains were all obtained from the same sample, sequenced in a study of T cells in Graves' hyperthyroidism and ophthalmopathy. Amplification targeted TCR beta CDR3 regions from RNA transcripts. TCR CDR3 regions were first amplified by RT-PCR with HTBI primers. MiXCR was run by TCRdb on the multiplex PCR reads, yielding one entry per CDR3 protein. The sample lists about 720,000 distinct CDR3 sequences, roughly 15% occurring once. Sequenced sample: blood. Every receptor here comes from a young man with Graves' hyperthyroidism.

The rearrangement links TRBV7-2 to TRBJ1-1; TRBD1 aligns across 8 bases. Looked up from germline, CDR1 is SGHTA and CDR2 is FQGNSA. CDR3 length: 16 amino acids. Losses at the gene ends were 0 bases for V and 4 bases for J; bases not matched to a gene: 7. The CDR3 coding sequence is TGTGCCAGCAGCTTAGCGGACAGGGTGCTTGGCACTGAAGCTTTCTTT. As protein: CASSLADRVLGTEAFF.

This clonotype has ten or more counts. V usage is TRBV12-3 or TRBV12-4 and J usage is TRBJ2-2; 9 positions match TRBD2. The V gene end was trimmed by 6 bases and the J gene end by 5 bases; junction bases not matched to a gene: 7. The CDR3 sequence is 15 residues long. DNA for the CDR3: TGTGCCAGCAGCCAGAGGCTAGCGGGGACCGGGGAGCTGTTTTTT. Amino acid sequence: CASSQRLAGTGELFF.

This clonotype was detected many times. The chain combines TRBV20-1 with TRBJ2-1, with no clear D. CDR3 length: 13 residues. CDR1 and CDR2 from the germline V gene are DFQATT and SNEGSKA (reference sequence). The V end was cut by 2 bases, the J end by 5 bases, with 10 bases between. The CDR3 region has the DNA TGCAGTGCTAGACGGCCCCTACACAATGAGCAGTTCTTC. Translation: CSARRPLHNEQFF.

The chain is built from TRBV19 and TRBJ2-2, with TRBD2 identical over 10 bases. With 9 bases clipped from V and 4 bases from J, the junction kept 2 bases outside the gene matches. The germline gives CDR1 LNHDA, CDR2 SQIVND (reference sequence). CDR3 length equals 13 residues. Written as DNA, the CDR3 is TGTGCCAGACTAGCGGGACGCACCGGGGAGCTGTTTTTT. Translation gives CARLAGRTGELFF.

CDR3 nucleotide sequence: TGTGCCAGCAGTTTCACCCGCGGGGGCGCGGGCGGCTACACCTTC. It translates to CASSFTRGGAGGYTF. The gene calls are TRBV12-3 or TRBV12-4 and TRBJ1-2; perhaps TRBD1 as D (6 bases). The V gene lost 3 bases and the J gene lost 8 bases, with 19 bases spanning the gap. The CDR3 contains 15 residues.